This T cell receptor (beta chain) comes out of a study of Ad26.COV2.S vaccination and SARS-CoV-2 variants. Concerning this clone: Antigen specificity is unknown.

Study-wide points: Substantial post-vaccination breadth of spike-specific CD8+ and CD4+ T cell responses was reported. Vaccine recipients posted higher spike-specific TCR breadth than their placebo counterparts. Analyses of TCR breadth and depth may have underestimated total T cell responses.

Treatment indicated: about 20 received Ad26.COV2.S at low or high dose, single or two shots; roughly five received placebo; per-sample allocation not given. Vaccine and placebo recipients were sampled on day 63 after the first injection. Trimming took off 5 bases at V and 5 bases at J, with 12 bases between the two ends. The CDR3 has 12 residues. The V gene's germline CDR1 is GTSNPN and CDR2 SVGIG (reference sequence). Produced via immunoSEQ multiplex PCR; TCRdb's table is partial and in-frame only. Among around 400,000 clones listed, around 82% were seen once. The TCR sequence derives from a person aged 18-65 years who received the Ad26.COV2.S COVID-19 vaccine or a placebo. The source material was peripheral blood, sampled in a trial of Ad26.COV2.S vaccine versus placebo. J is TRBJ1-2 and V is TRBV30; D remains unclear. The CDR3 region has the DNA TGTGCCTGGGCTCCCCAGTGGTATGGCTACACCTTC. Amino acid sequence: CAWAPQWYGYTF. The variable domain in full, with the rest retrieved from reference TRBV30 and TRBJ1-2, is SQTIHQWPATLVQPVGSPLSLECTVEGTSNPNLYWYRQAAGRGLQLLFYSVGIGQISSEVPQNLSASRPQDRQFILSSKKLLLSDSGFYLCAWAPQWYGYTFGSGTRLTVV.